The 9 T cell receptor beta chains listed next were all sequenced from one sample in a study of shared clonotypes between healthy human individuals. Here immunoSEQ multiplex PCR was the method, and the copy in TCRdb shows in-frame clones only, minus some. The repertoire holds hundreds of thousands of clones, with roughly 98% as singletons. Selected positively for CCR7 and CD45RO-negative, naive CD8 cells excluded terminally differentiated effector memory CD45RA+ cells. What was sequenced was naive CD8+ T cells sorted from blood. The source is a man aged 25 to 40 in good health.

This chain uses TRBV18 with TRBJ2-7, with D possibly being TRBD1 (6 bases). CDR1 and CDR2 from the germline V gene are KGHSH and LQKENI. The CDR3 loop spans 15 amino acids. Deletions cut 2 bases from V and 3 bases from J, with 14 bases between. The CDR3 protein is CASSPSGEIVYEQYF. The DNA for the CDR3 is TGTGCCAGCTCACCATCAGGGGAAATCGTCTACGAGCAGTACTTC.

This rearrangement joins TRBV4-3 to TRBJ2-7; 8 positions match TRBD2. CDR3 size: 16 residues. J gave up 0 bases and V 2 bases, and 6 bases lay outside the gene matches. Looked up from germline, CDR1 is LGHNA and CDR2 is YSLEER. The CDR3 bases are TGCGCCAGCAGCCAACTTAGCGGGATGAGCTCCTACGAGCAGTACTTC. Translating it yields CASSQLSGMSSYEQYF.

The genes are TRBV5-5 and TRBJ2-5; weak D call: TRBD1 (5 bases). In germline, CDR1 is SGHKS, CDR2 YYEKEE (reference sequence). CDR3 length: 16 amino acids. V was clipped by 0 bases and J by 4 bases, with 16 bases between them. The CDR3 DNA is TGTGCCAGCAGCTTGGGGGTTTTAAGGGGCTTAGAGACCCAGTACTTC. Encoded protein: CASSLGVLRGLETQYF.

This chain links TRBV7-6 with TRBJ2-1; D gene unclear. Germline CDR1 and CDR2: SGHVS and FNYEAQ. V was pared by 2 bases and J by 1 base, with 15 bases between. This CDR3 has 17 residues. CDR3 region: CASSLKVAQNSYNEQFF. The CDR3 coding sequence is TGTGCCAGCAGCTTAAAGGTGGCGCAAAATTCCTACAATGAGCAGTTCTTC.

CDR3 DNA: TGCGCCAGCAGCCTATTTCTCGGGAGCACAGATACGCAGTATTTT. It codes for CASSLFLGSTDTQYF. The rearrangement links TRBV4-1 to TRBJ2-3; D is undetermined. Germline CDR1 MGHRA, CDR2 YSYEKL. The CDR3 has 15 residues. V shed 4 bases and J shed 0 bases, with 11 bases lying between them.

The chain recombines TRBV5-1 with TRBJ2-5, with D possibly matching TRBD1 (5 bases). The CDR3 extends over 14 amino acids. Trimming removed 1 base from V and 5 bases from J, with 12 bases in between. Germline assignment: CDR1 SGHRS and CDR2 YFSETQ. The CDR3 DNA is TGCGCCAGCAGCTTGATGAAGGGGTGGGAGACCCAGTACTTC. Translating gives CASSLMKGWETQYF.

This rearrangement joins TRBV6-1 to TRBJ2-1; 10 nucleotides agree with TRBD2. V was clipped by 2 bases and J by 3 bases; unmatched bases: 13. There are 19 residues in the CDR3. From germline, CDR1 is MNHNS and CDR2 SASEGT. The CDR3 region is CASSESGWEAGGIYNEQFF. DNA of the CDR3: TGTGCCAGCAGTGAATCGGGGTGGGAAGCGGGAGGGATCTACAATGAGCAGTTCTTC.

The chain couples TRBV5-5 to TRBJ1-4; D remains ambiguous. This CDR3 has 14 residues. In germline, CDR1 is SGHKS, CDR2 YYEKEE (reference sequence). The V end was cut by 1 base, the J end by 4 bases, with 8 bases between. The CDR3 coding sequence is TGTGCCAGCAGCTTGTTCTCCAATAATGAAAAACTGTTTTTT. It encodes CASSLFSNNEKLFF.

V usage is TRBV27 and J usage is TRBJ2-7; tentatively, D is TRBD1 (5 bases). This CDR3 is 13 amino acids long. Trimming took off 3 bases at V and 3 bases at J, with 9 bases between the two ends. From germline, CDR1 is MNHEY and CDR2 SMNVEV (reference sequence). CDR3 nucleotides: TGTGCCAGCAGTTTTGGGGCCCTCTACGAGCAGTACTTC. Translation gives CASSFGALYEQYF.